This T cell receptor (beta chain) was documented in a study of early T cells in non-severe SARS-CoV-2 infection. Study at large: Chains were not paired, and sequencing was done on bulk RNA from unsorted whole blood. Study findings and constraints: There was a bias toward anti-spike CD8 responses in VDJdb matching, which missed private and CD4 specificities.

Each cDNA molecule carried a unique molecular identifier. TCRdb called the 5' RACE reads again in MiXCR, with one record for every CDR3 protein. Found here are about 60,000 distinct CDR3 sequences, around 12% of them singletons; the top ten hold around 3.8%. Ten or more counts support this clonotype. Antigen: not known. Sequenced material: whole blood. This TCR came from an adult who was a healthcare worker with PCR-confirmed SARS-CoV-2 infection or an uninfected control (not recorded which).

In DNA, the CDR3 is TGTGCCAGCACCCTAGCGGGAGAGACCCAGTACTTC. This gives the protein CASTLAGETQYF. This chain links TRBV28 with TRBJ2-5; 8 bases are a match to TRBD2. Germline V CDR1 and CDR2: MDHEN, SYDVKM. The CDR3 extends over 12 amino acids. J lost 4 bases, V lost 7 bases, and 2 bases had no gene match.